The 20 T cell receptor beta chains below all came from one sample that was sequenced in a study of shared clonotypes between healthy human individuals. Naive CD8 cells lacked CD45RO and underwent positive selection for CCR7, leaving out terminally differentiated effector memory CD45RA+ cells. Measured with immunoSEQ multiplex PCR; TCRdb has only the in-frame clones, and not every one. The table shows millions of clones, with about 95% occurring only once. What was sequenced was naive CD8+ T cells sorted from blood. The receptor set was obtained from a young man in good health.

This rearrangement joins TRBV11-3 to TRBJ2-3; no clear D gene. Between the trimmed V and J ends, which lost 0 bases and 2 bases, there was a span of 6 bases. Germline loops: CDR1 SGHNT, CDR2 YENEEA. The CDR3 has 14 residues. CDR3 in amino acids: CASSLETHTDTQYF. CDR3 coding DNA: TGTGCCAGCAGCTTAGAGACGCACACAGATACGCAGTATTTT.

The V gene is TRBV7-9, the J gene TRBJ1-3, with 7 positions matching TRBD1. The CDR3 totals 16 residues. CDR1 is SEHNR and CDR2 is FQNEAQ in the germline V gene (reference sequence). Trimming at V came to 5 bases and at J to 3 bases, leaving 10 bases not matched to a gene. CDR3 loop: CASSPRQGSYGNTIYF. DNA of the CDR3: TGTGCCAGCAGCCCAAGACAGGGATCATATGGAAACACCATATATTTT.

This chain connects TRBV28 to TRBJ1-1, with 7 bases fitting TRBD1. Germline V gene data show CDR1 as MDHEN and CDR2 as SYDVKM. With V trimmed by 3 bases and J by 0 bases, 7 bases remained unmatched. This CDR3 is built from 16 residues. For the CDR3, the DNA is TGTGCCAGCAGTTTGCAGGGGGTGAGAATGAACACTGAAGCTTTCTTT. It translates to CASSLQGVRMNTEAFF. The full variable domain, completed using reference TRBV28 and TRBJ1-1, is DVKVTQSSRYLVKRTGEKVFLECVQDMDHENMFWYRQDPGLGLRLIYFSYDVKMKEKGDIPEGYSVSREKKERFSLILESASTNQTSMYLCASSLQGVRMNTEAFFGQGTRLTVV.

The chain is built from TRBV4-3 and TRBJ1-1, with D uncertain. The length of the CDR3 is 13 residues. Trimming stripped 3 bases from V and 0 bases from J, with 5 bases between. Per the germline V gene, CDR1 is LGHNA and CDR2 is YSLEER. CDR3 residues: CASSHGVNTEAFF. The CDR3 coding sequence is TGCGCCAGCAGCCATGGGGTGAACACTGAAGCTTTCTTT.

The chain uses TRBV9 and TRBJ2-1; tentatively, D is TRBD1 (6 bases). The CDR3 consists of 16 residues. In germline, CDR1 is SGDLS, CDR2 YYNGEE. Between the trimmed V and J ends, which lost 0 bases and 2 bases, there was a span of 12 bases. For the CDR3, the DNA is TGTGCCAGCAGCGTAGTAGGGGGACCAACCTACAATGAGCAGTTCTTC. It codes for CASSVVGGPTYNEQFF.

The CDR3 nucleotides are TGTGCCAGCAGCTATACTAGTGGTGGTGGCAATGAGCAGTTCTTC. The encoded protein is CASSYTSGGGNEQFF. The gene calls are TRBV7-9 and TRBJ2-1; maybe TRBD2 (5 bases). The germline V gene has CDR1 SEHNR and CDR2 FQNEAQ (reference sequence). CDR3 length: 15 amino acids. The ends were cut back, 4 bases at V and 6 bases at J, with 16 bases in the middle.

Comment on this clone: Other DNA sequences from this sample encode an identical CDR3 as well. The chain is built from TRBV30 and TRBJ2-7, with D possibly TRBD1 on 5 matching bases. The germline gives CDR1 GTSNPN, CDR2 SVGIG (reference sequence). This CDR3 spans 12 amino acids. The V and J ends lost 1 base and 4 bases respectively, with 8 bases between them. The CDR3 region has the DNA TGTGCCTGGAGTGAGGGGCCTTACGAGCAGTACTTC. Translation: CAWSEGPYEQYF.

This chain links TRBV2 with TRBJ1-1; possibly TRBD1 for D (6 bases). Between the trimmed V and J ends, which lost 4 bases and 8 bases, there was a span of 14 bases. This CDR3 has 13 residues. CDR1 SNHLY and CDR2 FYNNEI come from the germline V gene. The CDR3 loop reads CASSGFGQREAFF. The CDR3 region has the DNA TGTGCCAGCAGTGGTTTTGGACAGCGGGAAGCTTTCTTT.

V and J are TRBV5-4 and TRBJ2-7; 9 positions match TRBD1. This CDR3 contains 15 residues. With V trimmed by 9 bases and J by 2 bases, 12 bases remained unmatched. Germline V gene sequence: CDR1 SGHNT, CDR2 YYREEE (reference sequence). As DNA, the CDR3 is TGTGCCATCGAAAAACCGGGACAGGGAGCCTACGAGCAGTACTTC. Its translation is CAIEKPGQGAYEQYF.

This clone was detected only once. The V call is TRBV4-3, the J call TRBJ2-1; 8 nucleotides align to TRBD1. Trimming removed 0 bases from V and 8 bases from J; junction bases left unmatched: 12. Germline V gives CDR1 LGHNA, CDR2 YSLEER. The CDR3 has 17 amino acids. The CDR3 spells CASSQDLWQGATDEQFF. CDR3 coding DNA: TGCGCCAGCAGCCAAGATTTATGGCAGGGGGCGACCGATGAGCAGTTCTTC.

The gene calls are TRBV11-2 and TRBJ1-4; TRBD1 aligns across 9 bases. This CDR3 comprises 16 residues. With V trimmed by 0 bases and J by 5 bases, 4 bases remained unmatched. Germline V gives CDR1 SGHAT, CDR2 FQNNGV. CDR3 sequence (DNA): TGTGCCAGCAGCTTAGATCTTGGGACAGGGAATGAAAAACTGTTTTTT. Residues: CASSLDLGTGNEKLFF.

The V and J genes are TRBV11-2 and TRBJ1-3, with D perhaps matching TRBD1 (6 bases). CDR1 is SGHAT and CDR2 is FQNNGV in the germline V gene. V was cut by 3 bases and J by 0 bases, with 9 bases left in between. CDR3 length: 15 amino acids. For the CDR3, the DNA is TGTGCCAGCAGCTTGACAGGCGACTCTGGAAACACCATATATTTT. Translation: CASSLTGDSGNTIYF.

The chain employs TRBV7-9 and TRBJ1-1; D is unresolved. The CDR3 contains 14 residues. V lost 5 bases and J 2 bases, leaving 12 bases between the germline ends. The germline gives CDR1 SEHNR, CDR2 FQNEAQ (reference sequence). CDR3 sequence reads: CASSLYEGNTEAFF. The CDR3 DNA reads TGTGCCAGCAGCCTCTATGAAGGCAACACTGAAGCTTTCTTT.

The chain is built from TRBV25-1 and TRBJ1-1; D gene unclear. The CDR3 length is 13 residues. The ends were cut back, 3 bases at V and 6 bases at J, with 11 bases in the middle. The germline V gene has CDR1 MGHDK and CDR2 SYGVNS. The CDR3 is CASSDFVAPEAFF. In nucleotides, the CDR3 is TGTGCCAGCAGTGATTTCGTGGCTCCTGAAGCTTTCTTT.

The chain recombines TRBV30 with TRBJ1-2; D not resolved. The germline V gene encodes CDR1 GTSNPN and CDR2 SVGIG (reference sequence). The CDR3 contains 12 residues. Trimming cost V 8 bases and J 2 bases, with 12 bases left between them. CDR3 sequence reads: CAPSQGNYGYTF. The CDR3 coding sequence is TGTGCCCCATCACAAGGAAACTATGGCTACACCTTC.

This clone has just one count. The rearrangement joins TRBV2 to TRBJ2-1; a weak D match, TRBD1 (6 bases). CDR1 and CDR2 from the germline V gene are SNHLY and FYNNEI. This CDR3 has 17 amino acids. Trimming took 5 bases from V and 0 from J, leaving 17 bases between them. The CDR3 here is CASSYTGTSSSYNEQFF. CDR3 nucleotide sequence: TGTGCCAGCAGTTATACCGGGACATCCTCCTCCTACAATGAGCAGTTCTTC. The full variable domain, completed using reference TRBV2 and TRBJ2-1, is EPEVTQTPSHQVTQMGQEVILRCVPISNHLYFYWYRQILGQKVEFLVSFYNNEISEKSEIFDDQFSVERPDGSNFTLKIRSTKLEDSAMYFCASSYTGTSSSYNEQFFGPGTRLTVL.

The rearrangement uses TRBV10-1 and TRBJ1-3, with D unresolved. Trimming shortened V by 4 bases and J by 0 bases, and 10 bases separated the two germline ends. Germline loops: CDR1 WNHNN, CDR2 SYGVQD (reference sequence). The CDR3 extends over 15 amino acids. CDR3 region: CASSAGELSGNTIYF. CDR3 sequence (DNA): TGCGCCAGCAGTGCCGGGGAGCTCTCTGGAAACACCATATATTTT.

This clone has just one count. The chain joins TRBV29-1 to TRBJ2-7; perhaps TRBD1 as D (7 bases). The CDR3 totals 15 residues. Trimming removed 0 bases at V and 3 bases at J, with 15 bases between. Germline V gene sequence: CDR1 SQVTM, CDR2 ANQGSEA. The CDR3 coding sequence is TGCAGCGTTGAAGATGAGTCAGGGGGACTCTACGAGCAGTACTTC. Its protein product is CSVEDESGGLYEQYF.

The V call is TRBV29-1, the J call TRBJ1-3; a possible D gene is TRBD1 (6 bases). V was pared by 7 bases and J by 0 bases, with 16 bases between. The CDR3 loop spans 15 amino acids. CDR1 and CDR2 from the germline V gene are SQVTM and ANQGSEA. The CDR3 nucleotides read TGCAGCGCTGGGGCAGGGGACAACTCTGGAAACACCATATATTTT. It is translated as CSAGAGDNSGNTIYF.

The chain carries TRBV11-3 and TRBJ1-1, with 7 bases identical to TRBD1. Germline CDR1 and CDR2: SGHNT and YENEEA. Trimming removed 1 base from V and 6 bases from J; junction bases left unmatched: 2. The length of the CDR3 is 13 residues. The CDR3 spells CASSLGGGAEAFF. The CDR3 bases are TGTGCCAGCAGCTTAGGAGGGGGCGCTGAAGCTTTCTTT.